The clone carrying this T cell receptor (beta chain) was picked up a small number of times. The antigen remains unidentified. The source of the sample is a study of response to subunit inactivated influenza vaccine. The V end lost 1 base, the J end lost 4 bases, and 17 bases lay between the germline ends. The CDR3 contains 17 residues. CDR1 LGHNA and CDR2 YSLEER come from the germline V gene. Findings and caveats of the study: Researchers suggested that each seasonal influenza vaccination recruits few new T cells.

TCRdb used MiXCR to reprocess the RT-PCR reads, holding one entry per CDR3 protein. In the table there are about 780,000 distinct CDR3 sequences, about 18% of which are singletons. Specimen: PBMCs from blood, collected more than 4 days after vaccination. The rearrangement links TRBV4-3 to TRBJ1-3; possible D gene TRBD1, 5 bases. This sequence was found in a man aged 45 to 65 who received an inactivated influenza vaccine. Here the CDR3 reads CASSQVVTAGIGNTIYF. The CDR3, as DNA: TGCGCCAGCAGCCAAGTTGTTACGGCAGGGATCGGAAACACCATATATTTT.